This T cell receptor beta chain was documented in a study of OX40 agonist ivuxolimab in advanced cancers. About the full investigation: Ivuxolimab was an agonistic, fully human IgG2 monoclonal antibody directed against OX40 (CD134), a costimulatory receptor. Peripheral TCRbeta sequencing was intended to test whether TCR sequence diversity was altered and clonal T-cell expansion was caused by ivuxolimab. The paper reports the monotherapy dose-escalation portion (N ≈ 50 patients) of the phase I ivuxolimab trial. Among the 50 to 55 dose-escalation patients, 19 had hepatocellular carcinoma, roughly 15 melanoma, 9 renal cell carcinoma and 9 head and neck cancer. Partial responses occurred in three dose-escalation patients: two with cutaneous melanoma and one with hepatocellular carcinoma. Patients were allowed to have had prior anti-PD-1, anti-PD-L1 or anti-CTLA-4 therapy, and more than 30% of the dose-escalation patients had previously received checkpoint inhibitors. The dose-escalation cohort was about 86% male with a mean age of about 58 years, ranging from roughly 23 to 79. Intravenous ivuxolimab was administered to patients every 2 weeks at six dose levels: 0.01, 0.1, 0.3, 1.5, 3 and 10 mg/kg.

Findings and caveats that apply to the study as a whole: At doses from 0.1 to 3.0 mg/kg, clonal expansion was seen in both CD4+ and CD8+ blood T cells between baseline and week 6. The antigen specificity of the peripheral T cells that underwent clonal expansion was not determined. After ivuxolimab, CD8+ T cells had more expanded clones than CD4+ T cells on average. Partial responders in the 0.1-3.0 mg/kg groups had among the lowest normalized peripheral clonal expansion, especially among CD8+ T cells. Low levels of normalized T-cell clonal expansion were also seen in some nonresponding patients.

Genomic DNA was isolated from the sorted cells so that the TCRbeta CDR3 region could be sequenced. The immunoSEQ Assay was used to sequence the TCRbeta CDR3 regions. In its TCRdb copy, this immuneACCESS table keeps in-frame sequences only and misses some clones. Where compared with another copy, unresolved V genes explain less than half of these, and the others have no known cause. Here the sample has tens of thousands of clones; about 90% occur a single time. The ten largest clonotypes hold about 5% of the sample. Patients with autoimmune disease history or receiving systemic immunosuppression were excluded from the trial. Peripheral blood for TCR sequencing was collected from all dose cohorts at baseline, on cycle 4 day 1, and on cycle 7 day 1. Samples were obtained from an open-label, multicenter, first-in-human phase I dose-escalation trial of ivuxolimab. The trial enrolled adults with locally advanced or metastatic head and neck squamous cell, hepatocellular, melanoma or renal cell carcinoma. Before TCR sequencing, CD4+ T cells and CD8+ T cells were sorted from peripheral blood as separate populations.

Concerning this clone itself: Its specific antigen is unknown. Within one base of it there is no much larger clone, and no base qualities were kept.

V is cut back by 2 bases and J by 9 bases, with 2 bases in the junction unmatched. The CDR3 spans 12 residues, from the cysteine through the phenylalanine. The CDR3 DNA has 36 bases and is translated from base 1. The germline V gene sets CDR1 to MRHNA and CDR2 to SNTAGT. The receptor's source is an adult with an advanced solid tumor such as melanoma, head and neck, liver or kidney cancer. The input for sequencing was CD4+ or CD8+ T cells sorted from blood, taken in a trial of the OX40 agonist ivuxolimab. The sequence is built from TRBV6-4 and TRBJ2-3; the junction holds 7 bases that match TRBD2. At the DNA level, the sequence is TGTGCCAGCAGTGACCCGGGGGGAACGCAGTATTTT. Its protein is CASSDPGGTQYF.